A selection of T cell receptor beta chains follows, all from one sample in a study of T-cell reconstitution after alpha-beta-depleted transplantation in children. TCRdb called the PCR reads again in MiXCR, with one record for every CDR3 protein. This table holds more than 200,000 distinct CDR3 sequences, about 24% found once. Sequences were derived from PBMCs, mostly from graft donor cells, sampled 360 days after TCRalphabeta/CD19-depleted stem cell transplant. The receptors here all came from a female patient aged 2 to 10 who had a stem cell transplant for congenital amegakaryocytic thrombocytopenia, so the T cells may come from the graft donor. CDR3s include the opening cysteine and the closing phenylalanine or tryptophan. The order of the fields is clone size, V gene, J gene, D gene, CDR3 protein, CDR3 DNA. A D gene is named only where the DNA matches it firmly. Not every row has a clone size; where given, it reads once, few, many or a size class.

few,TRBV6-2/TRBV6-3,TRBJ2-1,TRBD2,CASSYPLLSGRDYNEQFF,TGTGCCAGCAGTTACCCGCTCCTGAGCGGGAGGGACTACAATGAGCAGTTCTTC
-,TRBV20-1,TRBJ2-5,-,CSASRGFGETQYF,TGCAGTGCTAGTCGGGGGTTCGGAGAGACCCAGTACTTC
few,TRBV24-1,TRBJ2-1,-,CATSDSIKNTNEQFF,TGTGCCACCAGTGATTCCATCAAAAACACGAATGAGCAGTTCTTC
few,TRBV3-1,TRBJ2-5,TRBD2,CASSQGAAGEETQYF,TGTGCCAGCAGCCAAGGGGCCGCGGGGGAAGAGACCCAGTACTTC
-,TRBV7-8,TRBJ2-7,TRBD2,CASSVLAGTYEQYF,TGTGCCAGCAGCGTACTAGCGGGAACCTACGAGCAGTACTTC
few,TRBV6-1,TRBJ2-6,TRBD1,CASIGQGSGANVLTF,TGTGCCAGCATTGGACAGGGCTCTGGGGCCAACGTCCTGACTTTC
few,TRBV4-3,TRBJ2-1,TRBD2,CASSQVSVVAAGDYNEQFF,TGCGCCAGCAGCCAAGTCTCGGTCGTCGCAGCGGGGGACTACAATGAGCAGTTCTTC
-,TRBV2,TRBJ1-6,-,CASSAGTGFSPLHF,TGTGCCAGCAGCGCCGGGACCGGCTTTTCACCCCTCCACTTT
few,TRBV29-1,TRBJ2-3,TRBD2,CSVEDPELAGGLYRTDTQYF,TGCAGCGTTGAAGATCCGGAACTAGCGGGGGGTCTATATCGCACAGATACGCAGTATTTT
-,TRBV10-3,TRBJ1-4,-,CAISEEGEKLFF,TGTGCCATCAGTGAGGAGGGTGAAAAACTGTTTTTT
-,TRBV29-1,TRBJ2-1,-,CSASVSYNEQFF,TGCAGCGCATCGGTCTCCTACAATGAGCAGTTCTTC
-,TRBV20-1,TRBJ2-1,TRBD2,CSAPSGTSSYNEQFF,TGCAGTGCCCCTAGCGGGACAAGCTCCTACAATGAGCAGTTCTTC
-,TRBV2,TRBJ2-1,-,CASSVEGSYNEQFF,TGTGCCAGCAGTGTAGAGGGGTCGTACAATGAGCAGTTCTTC
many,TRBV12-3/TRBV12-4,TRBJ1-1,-,CASSLAGRNTEAFF,TGTGCCAGCAGTTTAGCCGGCAGAAACACTGAAGCTTTCTTT
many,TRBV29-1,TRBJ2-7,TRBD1,CSVEGTGVYEQYF,TGCAGCGTTGAAGGGACAGGGGTTTACGAGCAGTACTTC
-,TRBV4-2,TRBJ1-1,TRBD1,CASSQERGLPTSNTEAFF,TGTGCCAGCAGCCAAGAAAGGGGGCTACCTACGTCGAACACTGAAGCTTTCTTT
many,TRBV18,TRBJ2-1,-,CASSTGYNEQFF,TGTGCCAGCTCGACCGGGTACAATGAGCAGTTCTTC
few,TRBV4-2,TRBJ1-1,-,CASSLATAGPNTEAFF,TGTGCCAGCAGCCTAGCAACCGCAGGACCGAACACTGAAGCTTTCTTT
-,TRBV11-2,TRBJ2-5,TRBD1,CASSLRDRGRLETQYF,TGTGCCAGCAGCTTAAGGGACAGGGGGCGCCTAGAGACCCAGTACTTC
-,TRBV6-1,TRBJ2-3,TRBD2,CASSEFGLAGGPDTQYF,TGTGCCAGCAGTGAATTCGGACTAGCGGGAGGGCCAGATACGCAGTATTTT
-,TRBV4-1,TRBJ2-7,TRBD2,CASSQARLAGGTGQYF,TGCGCCAGCAGCCAAGCGAGACTAGCGGGGGGGACCGGGCAGTACTTC
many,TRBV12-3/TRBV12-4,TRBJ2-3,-,CASSLGTITDTQYF,TGTGCCAGCAGTTTGGGGACCATCACAGATACGCAGTATTTT
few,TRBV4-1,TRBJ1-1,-,CASSQDPRRLNTEAFF,TGCGCCAGCAGCCAAGACCCCAGGCGCTTGAACACTGAAGCTTTCTTT
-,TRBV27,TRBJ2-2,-,CASSPRLLNTGELFF,TGTGCCAGCAGTCCTAGACTCCTAAACACCGGGGAGCTGTTTTTT
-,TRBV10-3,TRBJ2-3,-,CAISEGLAERGAYF,TGTGCCATCAGTGAGGGGTTAGCGGAGAGGGGGGCTTATTTT